This T cell receptor (beta chain) appears in the sequencing data of a study of blood T cell repertoires in COVID-19. Study in general: T cells, B-cell-depleted T cells, or PBMCs supplied cDNA or gDNA.

The table came from immunoSEQ multiplex PCR; TCRdb's copy has only in-frame clones and leaves some out. Of about 220,000 clones listed, around 84% are singletons. Participants' reported clinical history set cohort assignment. This CDR3 region has 14 residues. With 6 bases removed from V and 1 base from J, the gap between germline ends came to 10 bases. Germline CDR1 MNHEY, CDR2 SVGAGI. Sequencing was performed on PBMCs or T cells enriched from blood (not recorded which). The source of this sequence is a woman aged 40 to 50 who had recovered from COVID-19. The gene calls are TRBV6-5 and TRBJ1-5, with D perhaps TRBD1 (5 bases). The CDR3 DNA reads TGTGCCAGCAGACGCAGGGAAAGCAATCAGCCCCAGCATTTT. Translated: CASRRRESNQPQHF.